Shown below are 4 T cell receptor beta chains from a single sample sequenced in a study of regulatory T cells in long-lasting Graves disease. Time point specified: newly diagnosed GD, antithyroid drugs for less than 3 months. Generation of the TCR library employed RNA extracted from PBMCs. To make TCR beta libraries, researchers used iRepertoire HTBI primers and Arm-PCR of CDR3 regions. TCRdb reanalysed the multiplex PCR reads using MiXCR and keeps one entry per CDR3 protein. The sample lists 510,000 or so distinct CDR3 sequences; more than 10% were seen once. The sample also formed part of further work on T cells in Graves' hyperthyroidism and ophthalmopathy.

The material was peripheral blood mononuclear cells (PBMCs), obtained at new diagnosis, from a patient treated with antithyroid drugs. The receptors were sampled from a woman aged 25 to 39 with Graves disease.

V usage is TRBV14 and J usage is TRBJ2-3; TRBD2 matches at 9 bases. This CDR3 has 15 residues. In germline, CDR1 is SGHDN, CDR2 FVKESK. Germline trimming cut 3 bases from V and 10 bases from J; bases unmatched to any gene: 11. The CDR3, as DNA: TGTGCCAGCAGCCACCTTAGCGGGGGTCCCCGCCCGCAGTATTTT. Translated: CASSHLSGGPRPQYF. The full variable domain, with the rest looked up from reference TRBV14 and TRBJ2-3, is EAGVTQFPSHSVIEKGQTVTLRCDPISGHDNLYWYRRVMGKEIKFLLHFVKESKQDESGMPNNRFLAERTGGTYSTLKVQPAELEDSGVYFCASSHLSGGPRPQYFGPGTRLTVL.

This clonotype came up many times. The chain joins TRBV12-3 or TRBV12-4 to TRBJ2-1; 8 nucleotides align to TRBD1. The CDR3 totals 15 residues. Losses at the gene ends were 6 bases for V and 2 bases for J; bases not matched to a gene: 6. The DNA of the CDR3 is TGTGCCAGCAGGCCTCCGGGACAGGCCTACAATGAGCAGTTCTTC. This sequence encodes CASRPPGQAYNEQFF.

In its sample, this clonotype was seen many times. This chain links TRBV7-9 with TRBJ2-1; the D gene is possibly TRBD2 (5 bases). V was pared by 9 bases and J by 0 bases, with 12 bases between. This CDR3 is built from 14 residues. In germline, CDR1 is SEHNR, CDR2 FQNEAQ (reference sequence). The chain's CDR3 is CASQDSRSYNEQFF. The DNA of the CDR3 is TGTGCCAGTCAGGACTCCCGCTCCTACAATGAGCAGTTCTTC.

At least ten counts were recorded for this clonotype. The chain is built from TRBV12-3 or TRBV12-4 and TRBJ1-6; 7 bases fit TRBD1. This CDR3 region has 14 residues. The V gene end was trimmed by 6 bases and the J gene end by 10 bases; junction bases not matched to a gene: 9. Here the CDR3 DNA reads TGTGCCAGCAGCCGACAGGGAAGGGTCTCACCCCTCCACTTT. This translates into CASSRQGRVSPLHF.